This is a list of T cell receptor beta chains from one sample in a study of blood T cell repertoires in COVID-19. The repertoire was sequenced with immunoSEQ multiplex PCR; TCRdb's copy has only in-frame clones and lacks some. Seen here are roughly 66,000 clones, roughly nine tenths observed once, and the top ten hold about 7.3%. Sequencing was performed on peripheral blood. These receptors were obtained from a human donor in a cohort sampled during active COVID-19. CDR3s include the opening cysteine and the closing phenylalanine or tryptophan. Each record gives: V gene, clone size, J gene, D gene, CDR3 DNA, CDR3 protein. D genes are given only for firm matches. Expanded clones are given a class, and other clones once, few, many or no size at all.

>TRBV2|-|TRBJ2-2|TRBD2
TGTGCCAGCAGTGACGTAGCGGGAGGGCCGGCGTCCGGGGAGCTGTTTTTT
CASSDVAGGPASGELFF
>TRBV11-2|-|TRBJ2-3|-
TGTGCCAGCACTATCATGGGGGCATTAACAGATACGCAGTATTTT
CASTIMGALTDTQYF
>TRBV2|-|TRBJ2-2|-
TGTGCCAGCAGTGTAGGAGACACCGGGGAGCTGTTTTTT
CASSVGDTGELFF
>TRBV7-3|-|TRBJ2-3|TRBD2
TGTGCCAGCAGCTTGAGCGGGAGGGGCCTTCCAGATACGCAGTATTTT
CASSLSGRGLPDTQYF
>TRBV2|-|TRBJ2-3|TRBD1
TGTGCCAGCAGTGAAGAAGGAACAGGGGGCTATGCAGATACGCAGTATTTT
CASSEEGTGGYADTQYF
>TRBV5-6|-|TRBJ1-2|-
TGTGCCAGCAGCTTGGCCGCGGGCTACACCTTC
CASSLAAGYTF
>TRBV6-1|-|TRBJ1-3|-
TGTGCCAGCAGTGAATTGGCAGGGGATGGAAACACCATATATTTT
CASSELAGDGNTIYF
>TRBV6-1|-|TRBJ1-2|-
TGTGCCAGCAGTGAAAGCATGGGGCGCAGCTATGGCTACACCTTC
CASSESMGRSYGYTF
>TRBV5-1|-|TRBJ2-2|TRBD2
TGCGCCAGCAGCTTGGATGCTAGCGGTGACACCGGGGAGCTGTTTTTT
CASSLDASGDTGELFF
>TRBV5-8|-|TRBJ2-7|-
TGTGCCAGCAGCTTCATGCAGGGGAGAGTTTACGAGCAGTACTTC
CASSFMQGRVYEQYF
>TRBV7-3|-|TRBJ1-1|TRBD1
TGTGCCAGCAGCAGACAGGGGGCCTTAGCGAGCACTGAAGCTTTCTTT
CASSRQGALASTEAFF
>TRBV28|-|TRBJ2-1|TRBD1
TGTGCCAGCAGTTCCCCGACAGGGGGCGCTTTAAATGAGCAGTTCTTC
CASSSPTGGALNEQFF
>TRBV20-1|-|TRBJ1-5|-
TGCAGTGCTAGTCGGCAGGGCCAGCCCCAGCATTTT
CSASRQGQPQHF
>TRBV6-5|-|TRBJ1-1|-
TGTGCCAGCAGTTACTCGCTCCCGGCGGCTGAAGCTTTCTTT
CASSYSLPAAEAFF
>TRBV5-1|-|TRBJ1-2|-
TGCGCCAGCAGCTTGGATTTCCGGGACTATGGCTACACCTTC
CASSLDFRDYGYTF
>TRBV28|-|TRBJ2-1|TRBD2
TGTGCCAGCAGTCAGATACTAGCGGTTCCGCACAATGAGCAGTTCTTC
CASSQILAVPHNEQFF
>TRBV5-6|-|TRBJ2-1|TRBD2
TGTGCCAGCAGCTTGGGAGCGGATGAGCGGGGGGGAAATGAGCAGTTCTTC
CASSLGADERGGNEQFF
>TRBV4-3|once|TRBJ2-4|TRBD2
TGCGCCAGCAGCCAAGATAACGGCGGGGGGCGAATTCAGTACTTC
CASSQDNGGGRIQYF
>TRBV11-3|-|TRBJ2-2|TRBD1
TGTGCCAGCAGCTTCCGGGACAGGGACTCGGGCGGGGAGCTGTTTTTT
CASSFRDRDSGGELFF
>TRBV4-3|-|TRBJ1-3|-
TGCGCCAGCAGCCAAGAACAGGAAAGAAACACCATATATTTT
CASSQEQERNTIYF
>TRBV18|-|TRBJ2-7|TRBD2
TGTGCCAGCTCACCATCGGCGGCTAGCGGGGGAGACACACTATACGAGCAGTACTTC
CASSPSAASGGDTLYEQYF
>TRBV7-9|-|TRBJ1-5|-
TGTGCCAGCAGCAACGGGGGTGATCAGCCCCAGCATTTT
CASSNGGDQPQHF
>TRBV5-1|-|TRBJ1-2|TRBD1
TGCGCCAGCAGCCCTAGGACAGGAAGCTATGGCTACACCTTC
CASSPRTGSYGYTF
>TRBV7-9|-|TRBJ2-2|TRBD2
TGTGCCAGCAGCTTATGGGCGGGAGGTCCCGGGGAGCTGTTTTTT
CASSLWAGGPGELFF
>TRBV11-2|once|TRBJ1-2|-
TGTGCCAGCAGCTTACGGGCGGGAAACTATGGCTACACCTTC
CASSLRAGNYGYTF
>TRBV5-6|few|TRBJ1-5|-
TGTGCCAGCAGCTTGGCGGGCGGGGCTATGCCCCAGCATTTT
CASSLAGGAMPQHF
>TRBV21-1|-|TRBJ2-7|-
TGTGCCAGCAGCGACCTGGGGACAAGCTACGAGCAGTACTTC
CASSDLGTSYEQYF
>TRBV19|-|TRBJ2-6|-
TGTGCCAGTACTCAGACAGTTACCTCTGGGGCCAACGTCCTGACTTTC
CASTQTVTSGANVLTF
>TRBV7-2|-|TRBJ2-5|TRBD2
TGTGCCAGCAGCTTCGCGACTAGCGGGAAAGAGACCCAGTACTTC
CASSFATSGKETQYF
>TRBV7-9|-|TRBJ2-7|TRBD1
TGTGCCAGCAGCCGAGCGACAGGGGTTGCGCTCGAACCCTACGAGCAGTACTTC
CASSRATGVALEPYEQYF
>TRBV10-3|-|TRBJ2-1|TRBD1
TGTGCCATCAGTGAGAGCAATGGACAGGGGCTGTCCCAGCAGTTCTTC
CAISESNGQGLSQQFF
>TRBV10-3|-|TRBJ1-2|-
TGTGCCATCAGTGCGGGGCAACAGGGTCATAGAGGGGGCTACACCTTC
CAISAGQQGHRGGYTF
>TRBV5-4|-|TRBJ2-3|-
TGTGCCAGCAGCTTGGACTTCTCTAGCACAGATACGCAGTATTTT
CASSLDFSSTDTQYF
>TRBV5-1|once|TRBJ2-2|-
TGCGCCAGCAGCTTGGTTAAGAGGTCAGCGGATGCCGGGGAGCTGTTTTTT
CASSLVKRSADAGELFF
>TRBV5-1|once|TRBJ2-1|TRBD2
TGCGCCAGCAGCTTGACTCGAGCGGGGGCCGACCGTGAGCAGTTCTTC
CASSLTRAGADREQFF
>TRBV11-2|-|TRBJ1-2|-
TGTGCCAGCAGTTACACCAACTATGGCTACACCTTC
CASSYTNYGYTF
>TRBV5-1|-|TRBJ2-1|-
TGCGCCAGCAGCTTGGGGCCACAGGGTTACAATGAGCAGTTCTTC
CASSLGPQGYNEQFF
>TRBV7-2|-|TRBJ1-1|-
TGTGCCAGCAGCTTGACAGCGAACACTGAAGCTTTCTTT
CASSLTANTEAFF
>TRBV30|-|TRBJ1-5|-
TGTGCCTGGAGTCCGGACAGAGGGCAGCCCCAGCATTTT
CAWSPDRGQPQHF
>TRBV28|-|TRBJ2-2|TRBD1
TGTGCCAGCAGTCCCCACAGGGGGGCGGGCACCGGGGAGCTGTTTTTT
CASSPHRGAGTGELFF
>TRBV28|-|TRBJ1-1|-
TGTGCCAGCAGTCCAAAAAGACAGGTCAACACTGAAGCTTTCTTT
CASSPKRQVNTEAFF
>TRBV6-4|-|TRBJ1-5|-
TGTGCCAGCAGTGTCGAGGGCAATCAGCCCCAGCATTTT
CASSVEGNQPQHF
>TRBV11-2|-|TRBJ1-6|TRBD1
TGTGCCAGCACAAAAGGGGACAGGGAGAGTTCACCCCTCCACTTT
CASTKGDRESSPLHF
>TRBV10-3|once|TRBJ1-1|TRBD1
TGTGCCATCAATTCCCCCGGGACAGGGAACACTGAAGCTTTCTTT
CAINSPGTGNTEAFF
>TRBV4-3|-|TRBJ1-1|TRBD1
TGCGCCAGCAGCCAAGGAGGACAGGGTTATACTGAAGCTTTCTTT
CASSQGGQGYTEAFF
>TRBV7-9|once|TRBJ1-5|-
TGTGCCAGCAGCTCGGGGGGGGTACATCAGCCCCAGCATTTT
CASSSGGVHQPQHF
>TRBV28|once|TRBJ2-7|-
TGTGCCAGCAGCACGAGGAGAATCGAGCAGTACTTC
CASSTRRIEQYF
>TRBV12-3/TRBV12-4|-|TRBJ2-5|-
TGTGCCAGCAGCAAGGCCGGGTTGGAGACCCAGTACTTC
CASSKAGLETQYF
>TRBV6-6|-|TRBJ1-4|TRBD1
TGTGCCAGCAGTCCCTGGACAGGTTCGGGAGATGAAAAACTGTTTTTT
CASSPWTGSGDEKLFF
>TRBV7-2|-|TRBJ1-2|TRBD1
TGTGCCAGCAGCCAATCCTGGGACAGGGCTCCCTATGGCTACACCTTC
CASSQSWDRAPYGYTF